Each of the 20 T cell receptor beta chains below was sequenced from the same sample in a study of cytomegalovirus exposure and HLA in healthy donors. Sequenced by immunoSEQ multiplex PCR; TCRdb stores in-frame clones only, minus some. This table holds under 400,000 clones, roughly 90% found once. Sample: PBMCs. All receptors come from a man aged 25-40 years in good health and CMV-seronegative.

The rearrangement joins TRBV6-5 to TRBJ1-1; possible D gene TRBD1, 5 bases. Trimming stripped 8 bases from V and 0 bases from J, with 16 bases between. The length of the CDR3 is 15 residues. Per the germline V gene, CDR1 is MNHEY and CDR2 is SVGAGI. CDR3 in amino acids: CASSPGHQMNTEAFF. For the CDR3, the DNA is TGTGCCAGCTCCCCCGGACACCAAATGAACACTGAAGCTTTCTTT.

The chain uses TRBV4-1 and TRBJ1-1, with 11 bases matching TRBD1. The CDR3 is made up of 14 amino acids. J was trimmed by 6 bases and V by 4 bases; bases with no gene match: 4. Germline V CDR1 and CDR2: MGHRA, YSYEKL. The CDR3 coding sequence is TGCGCCAGCAGCCTCAAGGACAGGGGGCCTGAAGCTTTCTTT. It yields the protein CASSLKDRGPEAFF.

The chain has TRBV5-6 and TRBJ1-1; 10 positions match TRBD1. Germline V lookup: CDR1 SGHDT, CDR2 YYEEEE. CDR3 size: 15 residues. The V segment lost 9 bases and the J segment 8 bases; nucleotides outside the gene matches: 16. CDR3 region: CATLRVGTGATEAFF. As DNA, the CDR3 is TGTGCCACCCTCAGAGTTGGGACAGGGGCAACGGAAGCTTTCTTT.

The rearrangement links TRBV5-1 to TRBJ2-7; 10 bases map to TRBD2. With 1 base clipped from V and 0 bases from J, the junction kept 7 bases outside the gene matches. This CDR3 has 17 amino acids. Per the germline V gene, CDR1 is SGHRS and CDR2 is YFSETQ. The CDR3 reads CASSLRSSGGRSYEQYF. The CDR3 DNA sequence: TGCGCCAGCAGCTTGAGATCTAGCGGGGGCCGCTCCTACGAGCAGTACTTC.

This sequence joins TRBV7-8 and TRBJ2-7; D is undetermined. Germline CDR1 and CDR2: SGHVS and FQNEAQ. V was clipped by 2 bases and J by 6 bases, with 17 bases between them. The CDR3 runs to 15 residues. CDR3 coding DNA: TGTGCCAGCAGCTTAAACTCTGGGTGGCTAGTCGAGCAGTACTTC. This codes for CASSLNSGWLVEQYF.

The rearrangement links TRBV13 to TRBJ1-3; unclear D gene. Per the germline V gene, CDR1 is PRHDT and CDR2 is FYEKMQ (reference sequence). The germline V and J ends were trimmed by 0 bases and 0 bases, with 6 bases remaining between them. This CDR3 spans 15 amino acids. CDR3 coding DNA: TGTGCCAGCAGCTTAGGTCAGATCTCTGGAAACACCATATATTTT. This gives the protein CASSLGQISGNTIYF.

This clone was seen a single time. The rearrangement joins TRBV5-6 to TRBJ1-1; D is undetermined. The CDR3 contains 14 residues. Germline CDR1 is SGHDT and CDR2 is YYEEEE. V lost 6 bases and J lost 1, with 13 bases in between. The CDR3 is CASNQVTGNTEAFF. The CDR3 nucleotides read TGTGCCAGCAATCAGGTGACCGGGAACACTGAAGCTTTCTTT.

This chain joins TRBV5-1 and TRBJ1-2; 9 nucleotides match TRBD1. The CDR3 is 16 amino acids. In germline, CDR1 is SGHRS, CDR2 YFSETQ. V was pared by 4 bases and J by 6 bases, with 13 bases of the junction left unmatched. The CDR3 bases are TGCGCCAGCAGCACAGGGACAGGGAAGGAATCTAATGGCTACACCTTC. Residues: CASSTGTGKESNGYTF.

The chain recombines TRBV19 with TRBJ1-1, with TRBD1 matching over 9 bases. Per germline, CDR1 LNHDA and CDR2 SQIVND (reference sequence). The CDR3 has 14 residues. V trimming: 4 bases; J trimming: 7 bases; junction bases outside the gene matches: 7. CDR3 loop: CASSRTGGTGEAFF. The CDR3 DNA follows: TGTGCCAGTAGTAGAACAGGGGGCACGGGTGAAGCTTTCTTT.

The gene calls are TRBV5-4 and TRBJ1-4; tentative D call: TRBD1 (5 bases). Trimming pared 0 bases from V and 5 bases from J, leaving 8 bases between. Germline CDR1 is SGHNT and CDR2 is YYREEE (reference sequence). CDR3 size: 14 residues. CDR3 bases: TGTGCCAGCAGCTTGGTAGGGGAAAATGAAAAACTGTTTTTT. Translation gives CASSLVGENEKLFF.

J is TRBJ1-4 and V is TRBV7-9; D possibly corresponds to TRBD1 (5 bases). In germline, CDR1 is SEHNR, CDR2 FQNEAQ (reference sequence). The ends were cut back, 5 bases at V and 4 bases at J, with 8 bases in the middle. This CDR3 is built from 13 residues. The CDR3 loop is CASSQGGNEKLFF. CDR3 DNA sequence: TGTGCCAGCAGCCAGGGCGGTAATGAAAAACTGTTTTTT.

The J gene is TRBJ1-2, the V gene TRBV7-7; D perhaps matches TRBD1 (5 bases). V was trimmed by 5 bases and J by 1 base, leaving 11 bases between them. The germline V gene has CDR1 SSHAT and CDR2 FNYEAQ (reference sequence). CDR3 size: 14 residues. Written as DNA, the CDR3 is TGTGCCAGCAGCCGGGGGGGGGATAACTATGGCTACACCTTC. Translation: CASSRGGDNYGYTF.

The V gene is TRBV10-1, the J gene TRBJ2-3, with TRBD2 matching 8 bases. Per germline, CDR1 WNHNN and CDR2 SYGVQD (reference sequence). The CDR3 consists of 16 residues. V lost 4 bases to trimming and J lost 5 bases; unmatched junction nucleotides: 11. CDR3 sequence: CASSVGAGAGEDTQYF. CDR3 DNA sequence: TGCGCCAGCAGTGTTGGAGCGGGGGCCGGGGAAGATACGCAGTATTTT.

In its sample, this clone was seen a few times. This rearrangement joins TRBV7-9 to TRBJ2-7, with a tentative D call TRBD2 (6 bases). Germline V lookup: CDR1 SEHNR, CDR2 FQNEAQ (reference sequence). CDR3 length: 14 amino acids. The germline V and J ends were trimmed by 4 bases and 5 bases, with 15 bases remaining between them. CDR3 sequence (DNA): TGTGCCAGCAGCTCCTCGGGACTCCCGGACGAGCAGTACTTC. This encodes CASSSSGLPDEQYF.

V is TRBV6-1 and J is TRBJ1-5; D possibly corresponds to TRBD1 (6 bases). Germline V gene lookup returns CDR1 MNHNS and CDR2 SASEGT. Trimming pared 5 bases from V and 6 bases from J, leaving 17 bases between. This CDR3 is 15 amino acids long. The CDR3 region has the DNA TGTGCCAGCAGTCTGCCTAACAGGGTTCGTCAGCCCCAGCATTTT. Protein product: CASSLPNRVRQPQHF.

The rearrangement links TRBV6-5 to TRBJ2-1; maybe TRBD2 (6 bases). This CDR3 contains 13 residues. Trimming removed 6 bases from V and 4 bases from J, with 10 bases in between. Germline V gene data show CDR1 as MNHEY and CDR2 as SVGAGI. The CDR3 sequence is CASSPDYYNEQFF. The CDR3 DNA reads as TGTGCCAGCAGCCCGGACTATTACAATGAGCAGTTCTTC.

CDR3 DNA: TGTGCCAGCAATGGACAGTCCTATGGCTACACCTTC. This codes for CASNGQSYGYTF. The rearrangement joins TRBV6-5 to TRBJ1-2, with D possibly being TRBD1 (6 bases). CDR3 length: 12 amino acids. Germline V gene sequence: CDR1 MNHEY, CDR2 SVGAGI. Between the trimmed V and J ends, which lost 7 bases and 4 bases, there was a span of 10 bases.

J is TRBJ1-2 and V is TRBV7-2; the D gene is possibly TRBD1 (6 bases). The length of the CDR3 is 14 residues. V was trimmed by 5 bases and J by 0 bases, leaving 10 bases between them. Germline CDR1 and CDR2: SGHTA and FQGNSA. Written as DNA, the CDR3 is TGTGCCAGCAGCGCCCGGACAGCTAACTATGGCTACACCTTC. Its translation: CASSARTANYGYTF.

The rearrangement uses TRBV4-3 and TRBJ1-2; a possible D gene is TRBD1 (6 bases). The length of the CDR3 is 15 residues. Germline V CDR1 and CDR2: LGHNA, YSLEER. The germline V and J ends were trimmed by 1 base and 2 bases, with 11 bases remaining between them. The CDR3 bases are TGCGCCAGCAGCCAAGCCCGGGACACGAACTATGGCTACACCTTC. Translation: CASSQARDTNYGYTF.

The CDR3 spells CASRTTGGPEAFF. In DNA form, the CDR3 reads TGTGCCAGCAGGACGACAGGGGGCCCTGAAGCTTTCTTT. The rearrangement links TRBV6-6 to TRBJ1-1; 10 nucleotides line up with TRBD1. With V trimmed by 6 bases and J by 6 bases, 4 bases remained unmatched. Germline V gene lookup returns CDR1 MNHNY and CDR2 SVGAGI (reference sequence). CDR3 length equals 13 residues.